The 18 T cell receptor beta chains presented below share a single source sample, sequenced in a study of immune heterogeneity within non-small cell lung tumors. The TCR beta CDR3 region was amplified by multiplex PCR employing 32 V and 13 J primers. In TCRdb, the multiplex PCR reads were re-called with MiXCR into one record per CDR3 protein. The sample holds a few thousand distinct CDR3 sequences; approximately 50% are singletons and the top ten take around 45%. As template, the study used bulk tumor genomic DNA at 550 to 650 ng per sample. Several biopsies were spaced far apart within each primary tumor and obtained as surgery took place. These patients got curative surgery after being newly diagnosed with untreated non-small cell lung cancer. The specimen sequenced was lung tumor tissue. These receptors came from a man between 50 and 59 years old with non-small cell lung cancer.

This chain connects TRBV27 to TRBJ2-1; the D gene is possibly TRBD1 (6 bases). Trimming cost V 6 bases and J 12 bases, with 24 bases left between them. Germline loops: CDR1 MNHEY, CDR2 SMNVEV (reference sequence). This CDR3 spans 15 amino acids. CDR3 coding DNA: TGTGCCAGCAGCCGAACAGGGTCCAGGGCAAGCCTGCAGTTCTTC. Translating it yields CASSRTGSRASLQFF.

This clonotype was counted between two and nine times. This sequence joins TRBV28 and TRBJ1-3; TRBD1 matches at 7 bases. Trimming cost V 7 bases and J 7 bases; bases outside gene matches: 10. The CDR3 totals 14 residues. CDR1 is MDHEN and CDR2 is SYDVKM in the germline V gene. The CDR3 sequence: CASTPGGQWNTIYF. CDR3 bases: TGTGCCAGCACCCCTGGGGGACAGTGGAACACCATATATTTT.

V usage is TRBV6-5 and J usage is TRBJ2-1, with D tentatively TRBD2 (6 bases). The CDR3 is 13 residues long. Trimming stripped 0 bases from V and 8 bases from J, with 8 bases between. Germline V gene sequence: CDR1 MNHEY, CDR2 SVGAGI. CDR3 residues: CASSYSSGYEQFF. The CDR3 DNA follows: TGTGCCAGCAGTTACTCGAGCGGGTATGAGCAGTTCTTC.

CDR3 DNA: TGCGCCAGCAGCTTGGGCGGCATAGGGATTAACACTGAAGCTTTCTTT. Protein: CASSLGGIGINTEAFF. This chain links TRBV5-1 with TRBJ1-1; D uncertain. Between the trimmed V and J ends, which lost 0 bases and 2 bases, there was a span of 14 bases. Germline V CDR1 and CDR2: SGHRS, YFSETQ. There are 16 residues in the CDR3.

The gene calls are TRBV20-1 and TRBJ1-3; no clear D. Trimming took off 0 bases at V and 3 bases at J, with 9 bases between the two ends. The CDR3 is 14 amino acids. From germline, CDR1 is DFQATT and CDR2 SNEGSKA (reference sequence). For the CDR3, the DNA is TGCAGTGCTAGAGAGGGTGGAGGTGGAAACACCATATATTTT. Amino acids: CSAREGGGGNTIYF.

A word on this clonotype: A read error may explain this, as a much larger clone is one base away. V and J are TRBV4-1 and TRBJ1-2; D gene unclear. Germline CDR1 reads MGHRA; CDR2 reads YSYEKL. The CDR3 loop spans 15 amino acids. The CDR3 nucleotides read TGCGCCAGCAGCCAACCTTTAAATACTAACTATGGCTACGCCTTC. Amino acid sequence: CASSQPLNTNYGYAF.

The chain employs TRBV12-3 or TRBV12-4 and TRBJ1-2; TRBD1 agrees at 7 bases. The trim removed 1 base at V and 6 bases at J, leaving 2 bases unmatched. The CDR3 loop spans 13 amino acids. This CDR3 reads CASSLDGTDGYTF. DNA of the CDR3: TGTGCCAGCAGTTTAGACGGGACAGATGGCTACACCTTC.

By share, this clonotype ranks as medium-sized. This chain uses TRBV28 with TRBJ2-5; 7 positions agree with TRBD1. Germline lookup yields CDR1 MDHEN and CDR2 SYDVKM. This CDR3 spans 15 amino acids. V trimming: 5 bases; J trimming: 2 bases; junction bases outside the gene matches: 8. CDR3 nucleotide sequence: TGTGCCAGCAGTAGTAAGGACAGGTGGCAAGAGACCCAGTACTTC. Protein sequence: CASSSKDRWQETQYF.

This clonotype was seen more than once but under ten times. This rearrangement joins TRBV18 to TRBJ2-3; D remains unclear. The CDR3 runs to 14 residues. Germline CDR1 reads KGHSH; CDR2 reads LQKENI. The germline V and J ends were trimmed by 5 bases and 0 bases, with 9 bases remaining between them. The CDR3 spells CASSKSLSTDTQYF. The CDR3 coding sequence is TGTGCCAGCTCAAAGAGCTTGAGCACAGATACGCAGTATTTT.

CDR3 loop: CASSPHYEQYF. The CDR3 bases are TGTGCCAGCAGTCCACACTACGAGCAGTACTTC. The chain employs TRBV12-3 or TRBV12-4 and TRBJ2-7, with unresolved D. The CDR3 is made up of 11 amino acids. Trimming stripped 5 bases from V and 3 bases from J, with 5 bases between.

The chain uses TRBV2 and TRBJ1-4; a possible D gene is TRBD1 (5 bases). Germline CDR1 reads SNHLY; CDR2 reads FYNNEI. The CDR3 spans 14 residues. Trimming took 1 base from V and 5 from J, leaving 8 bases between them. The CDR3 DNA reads TGTGCCAGCAGTGAAGTGACAGCAAATGAAAAACTGTTTTTT. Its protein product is CASSEVTANEKLFF.

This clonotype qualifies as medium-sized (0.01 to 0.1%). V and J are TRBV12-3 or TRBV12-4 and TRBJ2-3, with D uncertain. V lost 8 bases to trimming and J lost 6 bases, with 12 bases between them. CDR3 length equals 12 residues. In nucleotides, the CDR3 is TGTGCCAGCGGGGAAGGGATTGATACGCAGTATTTT. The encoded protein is CASGEGIDTQYF.

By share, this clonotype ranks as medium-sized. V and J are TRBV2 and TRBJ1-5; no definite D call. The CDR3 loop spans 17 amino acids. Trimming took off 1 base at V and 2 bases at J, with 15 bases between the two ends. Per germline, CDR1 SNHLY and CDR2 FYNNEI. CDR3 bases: TGTGCCAGCAGTGAAGGGTACACGATGGGCGGCAATCAGCCCCAGCATTTT. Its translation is CASSEGYTMGGNQPQHF.

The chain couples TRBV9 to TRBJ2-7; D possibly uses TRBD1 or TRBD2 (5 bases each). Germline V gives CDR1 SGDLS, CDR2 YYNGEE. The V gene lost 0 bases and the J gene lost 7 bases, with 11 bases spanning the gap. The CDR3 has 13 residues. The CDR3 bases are TGTGCCAGCAGCGTAGGGCTAGCAGGGGAGCAGTACTTC. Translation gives CASSVGLAGEQYF.

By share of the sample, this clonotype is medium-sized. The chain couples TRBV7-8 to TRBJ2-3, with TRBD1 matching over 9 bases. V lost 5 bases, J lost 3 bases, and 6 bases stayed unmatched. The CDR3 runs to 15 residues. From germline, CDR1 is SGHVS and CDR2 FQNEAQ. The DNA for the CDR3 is TGTGCCAGCAGCGACCGGGACAGGGCGACAGATACGCAGTATTTT. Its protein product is CASSDRDRATDTQYF.

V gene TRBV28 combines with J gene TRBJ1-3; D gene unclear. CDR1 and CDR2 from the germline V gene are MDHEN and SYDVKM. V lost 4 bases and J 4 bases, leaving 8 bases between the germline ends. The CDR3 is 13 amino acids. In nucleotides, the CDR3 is TGTGCCAGCAGTTCCGCGGCGGGAAACACCATATATTTT. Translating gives CASSSAAGNTIYF.

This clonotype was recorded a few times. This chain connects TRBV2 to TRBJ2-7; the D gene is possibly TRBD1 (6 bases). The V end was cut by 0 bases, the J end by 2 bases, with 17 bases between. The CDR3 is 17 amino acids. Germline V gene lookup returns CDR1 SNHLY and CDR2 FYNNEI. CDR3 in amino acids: CASSEALFLGTPYEQYF. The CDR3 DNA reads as TGTGCCAGCAGTGAAGCGCTTTTTTTAGGGACACCCTACGAGCAGTACTTC.

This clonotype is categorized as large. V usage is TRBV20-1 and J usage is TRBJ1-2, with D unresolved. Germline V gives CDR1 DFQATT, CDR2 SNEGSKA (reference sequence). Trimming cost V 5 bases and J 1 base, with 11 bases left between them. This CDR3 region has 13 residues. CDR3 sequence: CSAELALNYGYTF. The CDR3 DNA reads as TGCAGTGCTGAACTTGCACTTAACTATGGCTACACCTTC.